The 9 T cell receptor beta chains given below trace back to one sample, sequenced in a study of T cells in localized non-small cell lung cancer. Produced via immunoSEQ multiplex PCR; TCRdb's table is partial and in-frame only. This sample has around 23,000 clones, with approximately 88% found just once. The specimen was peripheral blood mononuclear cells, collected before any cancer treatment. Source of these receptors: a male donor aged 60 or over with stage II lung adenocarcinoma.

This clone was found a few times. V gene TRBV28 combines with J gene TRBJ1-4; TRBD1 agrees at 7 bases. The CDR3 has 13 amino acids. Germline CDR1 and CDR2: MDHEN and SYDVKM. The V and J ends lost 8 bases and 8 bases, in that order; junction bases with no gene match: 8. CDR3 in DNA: TGTGCCAGCCGCGACAGGGCCGGGGAAAAACTGTTTTTT. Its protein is CASRDRAGEKLFF.

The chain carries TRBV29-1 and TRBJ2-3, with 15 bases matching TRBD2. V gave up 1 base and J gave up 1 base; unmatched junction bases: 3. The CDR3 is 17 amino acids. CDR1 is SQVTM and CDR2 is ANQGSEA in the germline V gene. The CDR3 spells CSVEGTSGRDRTDTQYF. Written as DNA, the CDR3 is TGCAGCGTTGAAGGGACTAGCGGGAGGGATCGCACAGATACGCAGTATTTT.

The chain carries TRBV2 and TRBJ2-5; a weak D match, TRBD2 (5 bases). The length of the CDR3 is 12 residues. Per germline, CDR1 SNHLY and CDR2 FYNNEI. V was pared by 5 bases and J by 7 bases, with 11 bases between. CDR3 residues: CASSLAGGTQYF. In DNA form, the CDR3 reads TGTGCCAGCAGTCTTGCGGGCGGGACCCAGTACTTC.

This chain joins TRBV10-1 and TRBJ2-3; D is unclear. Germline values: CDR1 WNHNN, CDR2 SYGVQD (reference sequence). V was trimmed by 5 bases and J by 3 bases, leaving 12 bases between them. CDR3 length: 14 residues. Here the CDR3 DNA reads TGCGCCAGCAGTTCCCGGGCCTTTACAGATACGCAGTATTTT. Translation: CASSSRAFTDTQYF.

The DNA of the CDR3 is TGTGCCAGCTCTCCCCGGGGGGGTTCCTACAATGAGCAGTTCTTC. This sequence encodes CASSPRGGSYNEQFF. The chain employs TRBV7-3 and TRBJ2-1, with 8 bases aligning to TRBD2. The germline V gene encodes CDR1 SGHTA and CDR2 FQGTGA. The CDR3 is 15 residues long. V lost 8 bases and J lost 1; bases outside the gene matches: 7.

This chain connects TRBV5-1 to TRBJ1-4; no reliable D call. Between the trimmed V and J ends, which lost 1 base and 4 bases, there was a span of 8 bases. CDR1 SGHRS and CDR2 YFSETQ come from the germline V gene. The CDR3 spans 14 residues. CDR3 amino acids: CASSLLAGNEKLFF. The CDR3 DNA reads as TGCGCCAGCAGCTTGTTAGCCGGTAATGAAAAACTGTTTTTT. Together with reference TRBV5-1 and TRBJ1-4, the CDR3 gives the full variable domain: KAGVTQTPRYLIKTRGQQVTLSCSPISGHRSVSWYQQTPGQGLQFLFEYFSETQRNKGNFPGRFSGRQFSNSRSEMNVSTLELGDSALYLCASSLLAGNEKLFFGSGTQLSVL.

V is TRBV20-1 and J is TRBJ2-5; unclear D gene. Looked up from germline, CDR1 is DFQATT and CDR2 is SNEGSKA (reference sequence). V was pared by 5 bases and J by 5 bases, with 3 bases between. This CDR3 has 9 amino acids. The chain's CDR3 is CSAPETQYF. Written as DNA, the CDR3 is TGCAGTGCTCCCGAGACCCAGTACTTC.

For the CDR3, the DNA is TGTGCCAGCAGCCAGGACCGCGCGTCTGGAAACACCATATATTTT. Protein sequence: CASSQDRASGNTIYF. The rearrangement joins TRBV7-2 to TRBJ1-3; no definite D call. Trimming shortened V by 5 bases and J by 1 base, and 12 bases separated the two germline ends. The CDR3 is 15 amino acids. The germline V gene encodes CDR1 SGHTA and CDR2 FQGNSA.

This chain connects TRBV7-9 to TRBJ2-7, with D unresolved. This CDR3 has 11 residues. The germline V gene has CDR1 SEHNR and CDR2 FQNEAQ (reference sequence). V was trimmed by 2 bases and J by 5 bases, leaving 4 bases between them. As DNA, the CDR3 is TGTGCCAGCAGCTTACAAGACGAGCAGTACTTC. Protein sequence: CASSLQDEQYF.